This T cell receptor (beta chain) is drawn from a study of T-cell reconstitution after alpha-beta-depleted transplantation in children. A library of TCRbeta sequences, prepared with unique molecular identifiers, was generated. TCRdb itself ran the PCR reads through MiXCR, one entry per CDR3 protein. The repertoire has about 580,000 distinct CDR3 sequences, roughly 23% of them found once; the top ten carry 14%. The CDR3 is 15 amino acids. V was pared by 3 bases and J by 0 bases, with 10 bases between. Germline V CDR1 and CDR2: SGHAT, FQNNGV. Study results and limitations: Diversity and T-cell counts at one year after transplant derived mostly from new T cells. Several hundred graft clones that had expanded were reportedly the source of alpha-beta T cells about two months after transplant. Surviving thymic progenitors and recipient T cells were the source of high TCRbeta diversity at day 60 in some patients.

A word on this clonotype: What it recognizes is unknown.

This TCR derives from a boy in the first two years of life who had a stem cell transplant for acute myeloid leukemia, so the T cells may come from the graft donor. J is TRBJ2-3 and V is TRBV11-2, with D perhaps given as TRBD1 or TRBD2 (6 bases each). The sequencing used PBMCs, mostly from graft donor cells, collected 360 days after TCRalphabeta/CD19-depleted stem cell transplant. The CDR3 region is CASSFQGTSTDTQYF. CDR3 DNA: TGTGCCAGCAGCTTTCAGGGGACTAGCACAGATACGCAGTATTTT.